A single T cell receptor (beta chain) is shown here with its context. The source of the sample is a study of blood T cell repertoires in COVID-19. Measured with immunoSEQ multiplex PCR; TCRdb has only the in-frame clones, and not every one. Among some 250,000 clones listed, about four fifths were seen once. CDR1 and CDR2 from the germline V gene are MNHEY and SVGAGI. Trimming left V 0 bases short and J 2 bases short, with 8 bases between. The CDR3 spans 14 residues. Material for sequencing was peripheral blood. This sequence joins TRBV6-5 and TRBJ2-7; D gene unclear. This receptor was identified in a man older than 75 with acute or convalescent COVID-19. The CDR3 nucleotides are TGTGCCAGCAGTTACTCGAGTCTGACCTACGAGCAGTACTTC. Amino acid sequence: CASSYSSLTYEQYF.